The 3 T cell receptor beta chains below all came from one sample that was sequenced in a study of blood T cell repertoires in COVID-19. Repertoires were generated with immunoSEQ multiplex PCR, while TCRdb's copy carries only in-frame clones and drops some. The data show a few hundred thousand clones, under 90% seen once. Sequencing input: peripheral blood. The receptors were gathered from a woman aged 30 to 39 with COVID-19, enrolled during active disease.

The V call is TRBV2, the J call TRBJ1-1; the match to TRBD1 covers 7 bases. The CDR3 is 15 residues long. V trimming: 4 bases; J trimming: 3 bases; junction bases outside the gene matches: 8. CDR1 and CDR2 from the germline V gene are SNHLY and FYNNEI. The chain's CDR3 is CASSVQGRLDTEAFF. CDR3 DNA sequence: TGTGCCAGCAGTGTACAGGGGCGCTTGGACACTGAAGCTTTCTTT.

V and J are TRBV6-5 and TRBJ1-1; 8 bases agree with TRBD1. CDR1 is MNHEY, CDR2 SVGAGI, per germline. This CDR3 region has 13 residues. J was trimmed by 8 bases and V by 7 bases; bases with no gene match: 9. The CDR3 coding sequence is TGTGCCAGCATAAGGGCAGGGGGCGGGGAAGCTTTCTTT. Encoded protein: CASIRAGGGEAFF.

This sequence joins TRBV15 and TRBJ2-4; the D gene is possibly TRBD1 (5 bases). This CDR3 spans 17 amino acids. From germline, CDR1 is LNHNV and CDR2 YYDKDF (reference sequence). The V gene lost 5 bases and the J gene lost 5 bases, with 22 bases spanning the gap. CDR3 in DNA: TGTGCCACCAGCCCCTTCGACAGCCTCCTTAGCCAAAACATTCAGTACTTC. This encodes CATSPFDSLLSQNIQYF.